This TCR beta chain is from a study of beta chain features in type 1 diabetes. Overall study: No age, gender or cell yield differences were seen between patients and healthy donors. Overall study findings and caveats: Significant though moderate, a shortening of TCRB CDR3s appeared in all four CD4+ subsets of Type 1 diabetes patients. Comparison showed that naive, central memory and Treg TCRB repertoires appeared more similar among patients than among healthy donors.

Sorting based on CD45RO/CCR7/CD25/CD127/CD95/CD27 separated CD4+ naive, central memory, regulatory and stem cell-like memory cells. Populations isolated by sorting all had purity greater than 95%. cDNA synthesis used the whole RNA isolate, giving expressed TCRB sequences. Here immunoSEQ multiplex PCR was the method, and the copy in TCRdb shows in-frame clones only, minus some. The sample lists more than 100,000 clones; 16% were seen once. The table lists this clone with many counts. As yet, its antigen is unknown. The CDR3 spans 13 residues. Germline lookup yields CDR1 LGHNA and CDR2 YSLEER. Trimming took 4 bases from V and 4 from J, leaving 10 bases between them.

What was sequenced was central memory CD4+ T cells from blood. The TCR originated in a man younger than 45 with type 1 diabetes. The chain is built from TRBV4-3 and TRBJ2-5, with a tentative D call TRBD2 (6 bases). CDR3 in DNA: TGCGCCAGCAGCCCCCTGGGAGGAGAGACCCAGTACTTC. Its protein is CASSPLGGETQYF.